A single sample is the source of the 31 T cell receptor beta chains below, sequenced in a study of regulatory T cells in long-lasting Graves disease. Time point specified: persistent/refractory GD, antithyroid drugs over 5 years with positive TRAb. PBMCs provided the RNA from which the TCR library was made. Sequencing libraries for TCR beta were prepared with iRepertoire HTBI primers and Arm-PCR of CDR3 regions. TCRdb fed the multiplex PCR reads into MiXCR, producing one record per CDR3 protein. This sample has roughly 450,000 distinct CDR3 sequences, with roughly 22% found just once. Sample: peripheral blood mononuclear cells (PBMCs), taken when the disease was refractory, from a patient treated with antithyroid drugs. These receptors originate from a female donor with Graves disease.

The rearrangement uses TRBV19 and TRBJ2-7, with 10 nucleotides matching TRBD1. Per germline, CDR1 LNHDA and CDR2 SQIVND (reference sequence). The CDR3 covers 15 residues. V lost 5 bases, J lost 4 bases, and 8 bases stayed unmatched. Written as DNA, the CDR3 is TGTGCCAGTAGTTTGGGGACAGGGGAAAGATACGAGCAGTACTTC. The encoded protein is CASSLGTGERYEQYF.

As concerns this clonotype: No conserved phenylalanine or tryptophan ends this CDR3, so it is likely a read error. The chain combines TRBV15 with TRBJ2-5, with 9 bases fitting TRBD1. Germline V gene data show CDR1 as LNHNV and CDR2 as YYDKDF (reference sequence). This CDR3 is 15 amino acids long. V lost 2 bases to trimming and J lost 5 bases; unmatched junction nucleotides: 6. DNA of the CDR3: TGTGCCACCAGCAGATCCCTGGACAGGGGTGAGACCCAGTACTCC. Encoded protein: CATSRSLDRGETQYS.

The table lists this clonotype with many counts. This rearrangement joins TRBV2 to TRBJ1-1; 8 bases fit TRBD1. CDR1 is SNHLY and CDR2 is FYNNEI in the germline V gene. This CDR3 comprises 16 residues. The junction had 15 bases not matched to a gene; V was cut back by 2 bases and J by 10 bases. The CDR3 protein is CASSERTGRGFAAAFF. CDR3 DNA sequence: TGTGCCAGCAGTGAAAGGACAGGGAGGGGTTTCGCGGCAGCTTTCTTT.

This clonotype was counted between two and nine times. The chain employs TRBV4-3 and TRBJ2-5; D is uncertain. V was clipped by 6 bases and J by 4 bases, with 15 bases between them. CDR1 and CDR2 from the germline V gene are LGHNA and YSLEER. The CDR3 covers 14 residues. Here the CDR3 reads CASSSGGARETQYF. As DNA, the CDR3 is TGCGCCAGCAGTTCGGGCGGAGCGCGAGAGACCCAGTACTTC.

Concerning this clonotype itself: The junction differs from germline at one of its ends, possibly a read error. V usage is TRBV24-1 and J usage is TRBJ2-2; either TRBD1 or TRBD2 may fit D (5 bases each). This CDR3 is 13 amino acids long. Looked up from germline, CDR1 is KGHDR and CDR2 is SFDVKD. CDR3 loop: CATSDWGSGEPFF. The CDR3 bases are TGTGCCACCAGTGATTGGGGGTCCGGGGAGCCGTTTTTT.

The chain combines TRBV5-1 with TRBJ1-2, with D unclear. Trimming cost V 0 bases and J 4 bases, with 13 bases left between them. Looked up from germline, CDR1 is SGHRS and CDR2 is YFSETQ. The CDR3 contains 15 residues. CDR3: CASSLAGGYGYGYTF. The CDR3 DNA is TGCGCCAGCAGCTTGGCTGGCGGGTATGGCTATGGCTACACCTTC.

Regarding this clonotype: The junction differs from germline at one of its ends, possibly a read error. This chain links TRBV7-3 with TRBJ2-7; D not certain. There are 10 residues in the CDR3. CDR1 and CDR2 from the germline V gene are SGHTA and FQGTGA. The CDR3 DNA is TGTGACAGCAGCTTATACGAGCAGTACTTC. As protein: CDSSLYEQYF.

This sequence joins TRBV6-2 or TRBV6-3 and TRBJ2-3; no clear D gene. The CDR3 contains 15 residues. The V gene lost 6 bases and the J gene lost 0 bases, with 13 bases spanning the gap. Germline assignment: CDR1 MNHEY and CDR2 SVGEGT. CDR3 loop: CASSYGSTSTDTQYF. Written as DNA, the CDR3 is TGTGCCAGCAGCTACGGATCTACTAGCACAGATACGCAGTATTTT.

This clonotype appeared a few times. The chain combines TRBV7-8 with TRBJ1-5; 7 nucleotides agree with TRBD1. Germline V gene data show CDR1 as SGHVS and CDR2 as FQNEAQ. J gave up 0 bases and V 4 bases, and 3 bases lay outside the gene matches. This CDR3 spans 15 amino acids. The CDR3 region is CASSSYRGSNQPQHF. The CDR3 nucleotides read TGTGCCAGCAGCTCGTACAGGGGTAGCAATCAGCCCCAGCATTTT. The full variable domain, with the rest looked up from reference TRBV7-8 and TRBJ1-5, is GAGVSQSPRYKVAKRGQDVALRCDPISGHVSLFWYQQALGQGPEFLTYFQNEAQLDKSGLPSDRFFAERPEGSVSTLKIQRTQQEDSAVYLCASSSYRGSNQPQHFGDGTRLSIL.

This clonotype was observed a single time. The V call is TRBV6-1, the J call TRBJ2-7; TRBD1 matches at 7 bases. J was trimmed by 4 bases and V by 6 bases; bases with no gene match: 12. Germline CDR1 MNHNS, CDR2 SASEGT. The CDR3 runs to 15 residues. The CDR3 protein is CASSEPHRGVYEQYF. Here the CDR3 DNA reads TGTGCCAGCAGCGAGCCTCACAGGGGAGTGTACGAGCAGTACTTC.

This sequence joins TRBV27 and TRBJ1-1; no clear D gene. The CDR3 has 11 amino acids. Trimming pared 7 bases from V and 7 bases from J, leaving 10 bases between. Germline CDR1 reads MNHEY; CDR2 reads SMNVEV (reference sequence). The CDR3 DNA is TGTGCCAGCATCGGCGGGTTTGAAGCTTTCTTT. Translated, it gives CASIGGFEAFF.

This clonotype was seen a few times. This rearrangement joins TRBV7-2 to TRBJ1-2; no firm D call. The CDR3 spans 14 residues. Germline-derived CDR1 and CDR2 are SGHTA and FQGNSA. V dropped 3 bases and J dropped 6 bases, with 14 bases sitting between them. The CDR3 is CASSFMTISDGYTF. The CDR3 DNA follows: TGTGCCAGCAGCTTTATGACGATTTCTGATGGCTACACCTTC.

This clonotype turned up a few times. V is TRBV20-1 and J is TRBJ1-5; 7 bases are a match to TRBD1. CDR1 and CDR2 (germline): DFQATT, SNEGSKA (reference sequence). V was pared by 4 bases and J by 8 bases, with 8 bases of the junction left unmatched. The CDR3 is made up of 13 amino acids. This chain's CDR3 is CSAIDRVDEPQHF. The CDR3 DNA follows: TGCAGTGCTATCGACAGGGTTGATGAGCCCCAGCATTTT.

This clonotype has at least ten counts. The CDR3 region is CASSLTGAPQETQYF. As DNA, the CDR3 is TGTGCCAGCAGCTTAACGGGGGCGCCCCAAGAGACCCAGTACTTC. The chain uses TRBV7-3 and TRBJ2-5; weak D call: TRBD1 (6 bases). V lost 0 bases and J 1 base, leaving 9 bases between the germline ends. Germline lookup yields CDR1 SGHTA and CDR2 FQGTGA. This CDR3 is 15 amino acids long.

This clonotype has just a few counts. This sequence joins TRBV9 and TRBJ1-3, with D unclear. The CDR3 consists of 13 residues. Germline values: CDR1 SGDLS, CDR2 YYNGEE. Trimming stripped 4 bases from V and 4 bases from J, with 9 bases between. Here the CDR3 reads CASSLPDGNTIYF. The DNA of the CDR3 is TGTGCCAGCAGCTTACCGGACGGAAACACCATATATTTT.

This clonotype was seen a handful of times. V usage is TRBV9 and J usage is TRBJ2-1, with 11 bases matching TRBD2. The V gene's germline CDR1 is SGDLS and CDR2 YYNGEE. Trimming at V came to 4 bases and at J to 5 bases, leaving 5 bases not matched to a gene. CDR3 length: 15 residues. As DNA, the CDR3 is TGTGCCAGCAGCTTGACTAGCGGGAAAAACAATGAGCAGTTCTTC. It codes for CASSLTSGKNNEQFF.

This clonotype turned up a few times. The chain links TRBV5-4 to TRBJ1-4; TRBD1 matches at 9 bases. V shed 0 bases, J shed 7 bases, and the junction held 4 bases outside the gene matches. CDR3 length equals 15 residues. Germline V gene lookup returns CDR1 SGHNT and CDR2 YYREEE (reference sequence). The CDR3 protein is CASSLGDRVIEKLFF. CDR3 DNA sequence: TGTGCCAGCAGCTTGGGGGACAGGGTGATTGAAAAACTGTTTTTT. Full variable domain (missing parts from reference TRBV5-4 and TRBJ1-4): ETGVTQSPTHLIKTRGQQVTLRCSSQSGHNTVSWYQQALGQGPQFIFQYYREEENGRGNFPPRFSGLQFPNYSSELNVNALELDDSALYLCASSLGDRVIEKLFFGSGTQLSVL.

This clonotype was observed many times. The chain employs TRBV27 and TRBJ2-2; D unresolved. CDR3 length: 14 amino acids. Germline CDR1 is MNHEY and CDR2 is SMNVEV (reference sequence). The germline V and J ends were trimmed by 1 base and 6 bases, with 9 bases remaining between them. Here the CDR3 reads CASSLWGRAGELFF. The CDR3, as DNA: TGTGCCAGCAGTTTATGGGGAAGGGCCGGGGAGCTGTTTTTT.

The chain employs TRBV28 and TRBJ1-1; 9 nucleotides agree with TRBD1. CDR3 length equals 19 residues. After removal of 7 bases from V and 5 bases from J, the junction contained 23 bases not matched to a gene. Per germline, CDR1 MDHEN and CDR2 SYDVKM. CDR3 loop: CASNAFLYRGPLLRTEAFF. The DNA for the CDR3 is TGTGCCAGCAACGCTTTCCTTTACAGGGGGCCCTTGTTGCGAACTGAAGCTTTCTTT. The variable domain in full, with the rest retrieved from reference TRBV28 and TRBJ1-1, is DVKVTQSSRYLVKRTGEKVFLECVQDMDHENMFWYRQDPGLGLRLIYFSYDVKMKEKGDIPEGYSVSREKKERFSLILESASTNQTSMYLCASNAFLYRGPLLRTEAFFGQGTRLTVV.

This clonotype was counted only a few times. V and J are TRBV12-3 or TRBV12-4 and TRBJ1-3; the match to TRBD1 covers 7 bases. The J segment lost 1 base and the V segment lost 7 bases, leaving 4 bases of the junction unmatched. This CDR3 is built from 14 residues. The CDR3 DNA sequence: TGTGCCAGCAATTCCAGGGGGTCTGGAAACACCATATATTTT. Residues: CASNSRGSGNTIYF.

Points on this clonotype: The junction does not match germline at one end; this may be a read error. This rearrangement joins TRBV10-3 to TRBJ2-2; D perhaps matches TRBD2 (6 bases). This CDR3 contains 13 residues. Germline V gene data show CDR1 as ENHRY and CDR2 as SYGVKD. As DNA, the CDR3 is TGTGCCATCCGTGACGGGAGCACCGGGGAGCTGTTTTTT. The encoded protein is CAIRDGSTGELFF.

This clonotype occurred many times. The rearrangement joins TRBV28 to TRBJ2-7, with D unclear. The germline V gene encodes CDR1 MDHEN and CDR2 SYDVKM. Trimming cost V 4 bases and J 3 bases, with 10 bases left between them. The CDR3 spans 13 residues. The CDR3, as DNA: TGTGCCAGCAGTTACGACGGGCACTACGAGCAGTACTTC. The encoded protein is CASSYDGHYEQYF.

The CDR3 loop reads CASSLAVVTGELFF. The CDR3 DNA is TGCGCCAGCAGCTTGGCCGTTGTCACCGGGGAGCTGTTTTTT. This chain uses TRBV5-1 with TRBJ2-2; D remains unclear. Trimming removed 0 bases from V and 4 bases from J, with 7 bases in between. This CDR3 contains 14 residues. Germline V gene sequence: CDR1 SGHRS, CDR2 YFSETQ.

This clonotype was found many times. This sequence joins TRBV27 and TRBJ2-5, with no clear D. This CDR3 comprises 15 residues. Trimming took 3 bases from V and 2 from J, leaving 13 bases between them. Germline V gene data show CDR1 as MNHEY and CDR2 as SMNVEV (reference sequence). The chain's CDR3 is CASSFLDHYQETQYF. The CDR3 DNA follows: TGTGCCAGCAGTTTTCTAGATCACTATCAAGAGACCCAGTACTTC.

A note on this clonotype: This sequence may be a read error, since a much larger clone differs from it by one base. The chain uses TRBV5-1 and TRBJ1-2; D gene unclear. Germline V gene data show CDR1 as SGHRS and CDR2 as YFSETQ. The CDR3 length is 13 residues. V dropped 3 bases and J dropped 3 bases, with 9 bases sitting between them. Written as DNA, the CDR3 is TGCGCCAGCAGCTCCGACGGCTACTATGGCTACACCTTC. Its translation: CASSSDGYYGYTF.

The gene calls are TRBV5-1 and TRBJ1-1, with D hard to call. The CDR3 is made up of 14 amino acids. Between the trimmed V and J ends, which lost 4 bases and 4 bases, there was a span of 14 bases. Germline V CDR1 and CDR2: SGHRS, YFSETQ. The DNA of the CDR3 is TGCGCCAGCAGCGGGTGGACGGAGAGCACTGAAGCTTTCTTT. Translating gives CASSGWTESTEAFF.

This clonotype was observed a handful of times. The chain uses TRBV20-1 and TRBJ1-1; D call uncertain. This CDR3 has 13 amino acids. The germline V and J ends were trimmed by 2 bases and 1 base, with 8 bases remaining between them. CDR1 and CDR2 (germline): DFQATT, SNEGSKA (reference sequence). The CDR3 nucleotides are TGCAGTGCTAGAAGCAGGAAGAACACTGAAGCTTTCTTT. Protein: CSARSRKNTEAFF.

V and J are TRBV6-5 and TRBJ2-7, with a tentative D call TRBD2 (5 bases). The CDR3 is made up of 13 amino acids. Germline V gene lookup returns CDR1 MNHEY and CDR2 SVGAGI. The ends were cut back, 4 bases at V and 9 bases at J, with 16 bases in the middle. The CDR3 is CASSSSGIGWQYF. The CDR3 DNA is TGTGCCAGCAGTTCCTCGGGAATAGGGTGGCAGTACTTC.

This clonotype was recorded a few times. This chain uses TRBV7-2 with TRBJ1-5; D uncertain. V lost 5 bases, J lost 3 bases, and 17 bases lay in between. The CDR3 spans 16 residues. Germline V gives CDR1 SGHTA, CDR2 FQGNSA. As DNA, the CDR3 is TGTGCCAGCAGCCCCCTAACCCCCGCCTACAATCAGCCCCAGCATTTT. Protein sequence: CASSPLTPAYNQPQHF.

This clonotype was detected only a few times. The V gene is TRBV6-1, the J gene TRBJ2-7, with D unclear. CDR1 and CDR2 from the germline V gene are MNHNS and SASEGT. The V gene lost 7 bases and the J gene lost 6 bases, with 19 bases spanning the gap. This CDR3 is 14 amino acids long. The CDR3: CASTPSSITAEQYF. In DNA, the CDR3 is TGTGCCAGCACTCCCTCCTCTATCACCGCCGAGCAGTACTTC.

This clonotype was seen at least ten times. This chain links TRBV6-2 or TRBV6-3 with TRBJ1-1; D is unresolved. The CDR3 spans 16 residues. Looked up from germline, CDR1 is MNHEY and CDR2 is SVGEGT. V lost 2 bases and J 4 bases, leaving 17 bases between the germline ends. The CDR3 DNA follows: TGTGCCAGCAGTTACCCCAGGATTGGAAGGTCCACTGAAGCTTTCTTT. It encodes CASSYPRIGRSTEAFF.